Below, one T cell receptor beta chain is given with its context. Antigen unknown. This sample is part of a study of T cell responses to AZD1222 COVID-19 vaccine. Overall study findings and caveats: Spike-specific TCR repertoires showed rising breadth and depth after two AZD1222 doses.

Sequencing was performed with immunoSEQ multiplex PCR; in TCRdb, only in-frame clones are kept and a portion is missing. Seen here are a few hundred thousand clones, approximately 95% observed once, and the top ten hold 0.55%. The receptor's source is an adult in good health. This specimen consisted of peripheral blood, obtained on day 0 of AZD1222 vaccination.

In nucleotides, the CDR3 is TGCGCCAGCAGCCATGCTGCTGGTGGGGGTGTCTCTGGAAACACCATATATTTT. Amino acids: CASSHAAGGGVSGNTIYF. V gene TRBV4-1 combines with J gene TRBJ1-3; D possibly corresponds to TRBD1 (5 bases). This CDR3 has 18 amino acids. V lost 3 bases and J 0 bases, leaving 18 bases between the germline ends. Germline V gives CDR1 MGHRA, CDR2 YSYEKL.